A selection of T cell receptor beta chains follows, all from one sample in a study of blood T cell repertoires in COVID-19. Produced via immunoSEQ multiplex PCR; TCRdb's table is partial and in-frame only. The sample holds hundreds of thousands of clones, over 75% seen once. The specimen was PBMCs or T cells enriched from blood (not recorded which). Receptors were obtained from a woman aged 40 to 50 who had recovered from COVID-19. Both conserved end residues are part of each CDR3. A D gene is named only where the DNA matches it firmly. Only part of the rows carry a size: once, few, many, or a class if the clone is expanded.

J: TRBJ1-5; D: NA; V: TRBV7-2; size: NA; DNA: TGTGCCAGCAGCTTAGTGGTAGATCAGCCCCAGCATTTT; CDR3: CASSLVVDQPQHF
J: TRBJ2-7; D: TRBD2; V: TRBV20-1; size: few; DNA: TGCAGTGCAGCTAGCGGGAGCGAGCAGTACTTC; CDR3: CSAASGSEQYF
J: TRBJ1-1; D: NA; V: TRBV11-2; size: NA; DNA: TGTGCCAGCAGCCGGAGCGGCCCTGAAGCTTTCTTT; CDR3: CASSRSGPEAFF
J: TRBJ1-6; D: NA; V: TRBV5-1; size: NA; DNA: TGCGCCAGCGTACAGACTAGCTATAATTCACCCCTCCACTTT; CDR3: CASVQTSYNSPLHF
J: TRBJ2-5; D: TRBD2; V: TRBV28; size: NA; DNA: TGTGCCAGCAGTTCGGGGGGGGTCCAAGAGACCCAGTACTTC; CDR3: CASSSGGVQETQYF
J: TRBJ1-1; D: NA; V: TRBV29-1; size: NA; DNA: TGCAGCGTTGAAGTTGTGGGCAGGGGCACTGAAGCTTTCTTT; CDR3: CSVEVVGRGTEAFF
J: TRBJ2-3; D: NA; V: TRBV5-1; size: NA; DNA: TGCGCCAGCAGCCTACGCACAGATACGCAGTATTTT; CDR3: CASSLRTDTQYF
J: TRBJ2-1; D: TRBD2; V: TRBV9; size: NA; DNA: TGTGCCAGCAGCGTTCCCGGACTAGCGGGGGGTCTAGGGAATGAGCAGTTCTTC; CDR3: CASSVPGLAGGLGNEQFF
J: TRBJ2-7; D: NA; V: TRBV27; size: NA; DNA: TGTGCCAGCAGTTTATCTGGGAGCTCCTACGAGCAGTACTTC; CDR3: CASSLSGSSYEQYF
J: TRBJ1-5; D: NA; V: TRBV7-2; size: NA; DNA: TGTGCCAGCAGCTGGACAGAGCAGCAGCCCCAGCATTTT; CDR3: CASSWTEQQPQHF
J: TRBJ1-5; D: TRBD1; V: TRBV2; size: NA; DNA: TGTGCCAGCAGTGAATTTAGGACAGGGGCTCGGCCCCAGCATTTT; CDR3: CASSEFRTGARPQHF
J: TRBJ2-2; D: TRBD1; V: TRBV15; size: NA; DNA: TGTGCCACCAGCAAGGACAGGGGATTTAACACCGGGGAGCTGTTTTTT; CDR3: CATSKDRGFNTGELFF
J: TRBJ2-2; D: NA; V: TRBV29-1; size: NA; DNA: TGCAGCGTTGAAACTAGCACCGGGGAGCTGTTTTTT; CDR3: CSVETSTGELFF
J: TRBJ2-6; D: NA; V: TRBV30; size: NA; DNA: TGTGCCTGGAGTGTACAGGGTGCTGGGGCCAACGTCCTGACTTTC; CDR3: CAWSVQGAGANVLTF
J: TRBJ2-7; D: NA; V: TRBV5-1; size: NA; DNA: TGCGCCAGCAGCTTGGATACGGACAAGGCCTACGAGCAGTACTTC; CDR3: CASSLDTDKAYEQYF
J: TRBJ1-1; D: TRBD1; V: TRBV27; size: NA; DNA: TGTGCCAGCAGTTCCCACAGGGGGGGCACTGAAGCTTTCTTT; CDR3: CASSSHRGGTEAFF
J: TRBJ2-1; D: NA; V: TRBV5-4; size: NA; DNA: TGTGCCAGCAGCTTCGACATCTACAATGAGCAGTTCTTC; CDR3: CASSFDIYNEQFF
J: TRBJ2-3; D: TRBD2; V: TRBV7-2; size: NA; DNA: TGTGCCAGCACCCTTGGGGCGGGGGGGCTGTTAGATACGCAGTATTTT; CDR3: CASTLGAGGLLDTQYF
J: TRBJ2-2; D: NA; V: TRBV19; size: NA; DNA: TGTGCCAGTAGTATTTCCTACCCGAACACCGGGGAGCTGTTTTTT; CDR3: CASSISYPNTGELFF
J: TRBJ2-7; D: NA; V: TRBV5-6; size: NA; DNA: TGTGCCAGCAGCGCCCTAGGGGGATCCTACGAGCAGTACTTC; CDR3: CASSALGGSYEQYF
J: TRBJ1-2; D: TRBD1; V: TRBV12-3/TRBV12-4; size: NA; DNA: TGTGCCAGCAGTTTTGACAGGGTCTATGGCTACACCTTC; CDR3: CASSFDRVYGYTF
J: TRBJ2-2; D: NA; V: TRBV4-2; size: NA; DNA: TGTGCCAGCAGCCAAGATCGGGTCACCGGGGAGCTGTTTTTT; CDR3: CASSQDRVTGELFF
J: TRBJ1-5; D: NA; V: TRBV5-8; size: NA; DNA: TGTGCCAGCAGCTTCCGGAGCAATCAGCCCCAGCATTTT; CDR3: CASSFRSNQPQHF
J: TRBJ2-4; D: NA; V: TRBV2; size: NA; DNA: TGTGCCAGCAGTCACGCTATGAGTGAGCGGGTCAAAAACATTCAGTACTTC; CDR3: CASSHAMSERVKNIQYF
J: TRBJ2-6; D: NA; V: TRBV2; size: NA; DNA: TGTGCCAGCACTGGACTGATCTCTGGGGCCAACGTCCTGACTTTC; CDR3: CASTGLISGANVLTF
J: TRBJ1-1; D: NA; V: TRBV30; size: NA; DNA: TGTGCCTGGAGTGTAGGTGGGAGGGGAAGGGTGAACACTGAAGCTTTCTTT; CDR3: CAWSVGGRGRVNTEAFF
J: TRBJ1-4; D: NA; V: TRBV5-1; size: once; DNA: TGCGCCAGCAGCTTGGAGACAGCAACTAATGAAAAACTGTTTTTT; CDR3: CASSLETATNEKLFF
J: TRBJ1-1; D: TRBD1; V: TRBV28; size: NA; DNA: TGTGCCAGCAGTACAGGGGACCACACTGAAGCTTTCTTT; CDR3: CASSTGDHTEAFF
J: TRBJ2-7; D: NA; V: TRBV7-9; size: once; DNA: TGTGCCAGCAGCCCAACCCAGGTATCCGAGCAGTACTTC; CDR3: CASSPTQVSEQYF
J: TRBJ2-7; D: NA; V: TRBV4-3; size: few; DNA: TGCGCCAGCAGCCAAGATGGCGGGGCGGGATCCTACGAGCAGTACTTC; CDR3: CASSQDGGAGSYEQYF
J: TRBJ2-3; D: TRBD1; V: TRBV5-6; size: few; DNA: TGTGCCAGCTCCTTAGGGACAGGCACAGATACGCAGTATTTT; CDR3: CASSLGTGTDTQYF
J: TRBJ1-5; D: NA; V: TRBV28; size: NA; DNA: TGTGCCAGCAGTTTATCCAGGGATCAGCCCCAGCATTTT; CDR3: CASSLSRDQPQHF
J: TRBJ2-5; D: NA; V: TRBV9; size: NA; DNA: TGTGCCAGCAGCATCACTAGAGTTGGTGAGACCCAGTACTTC; CDR3: CASSITRVGETQYF
J: TRBJ2-1; D: NA; V: TRBV27; size: NA; DNA: TGTGCCAGCAGTTTACCGAGCGGGCCACAGTTCTTC; CDR3: CASSLPSGPQFF
J: TRBJ1-4; D: NA; V: TRBV2; size: NA; DNA: TGTGCCAGCAGTGTTAACACAAGGCGGGAAAAACTGTTTTTT; CDR3: CASSVNTRREKLFF
J: TRBJ2-1; D: NA; V: TRBV29-1; size: NA; DNA: TGCAGCGTGCTGCGGGACCGAGAAAGCTCCTACAATGAGCAGTTCTTC; CDR3: CSVLRDRESSYNEQFF
J: TRBJ1-2; D: NA; V: TRBV7-3; size: NA; DNA: TGTGCCAGCAGCCCCTCGGCAGGCTCGATGGGCTACACCTTC; CDR3: CASSPSAGSMGYTF
J: TRBJ1-5; D: TRBD1; V: TRBV10-3; size: NA; DNA: TGTGCCATCAGTGAGTCTAACAGGGGTGCTGGAAGCAATCAGCCCCAGCATTTT; CDR3: CAISESNRGAGSNQPQHF
J: TRBJ2-1; D: TRBD1; V: TRBV27; size: NA; DNA: TGTGCCAGCAGTTGGGACAGGGCCAATGAGCAGTTCTTC; CDR3: CASSWDRANEQFF
J: TRBJ2-1; D: TRBD2; V: TRBV7-2; size: NA; DNA: TGTGCCAGCAGCAAAATTCTAGCGGGGGCCAAGACAAATGAGCAGTTCTTC; CDR3: CASSKILAGAKTNEQFF
J: TRBJ2-7; D: NA; V: TRBV13; size: NA; DNA: TGTGCCAGCAGCTCCTCTAGCGCCCCGACCTACGAGCAGTACTTC; CDR3: CASSSSSAPTYEQYF
J: TRBJ1-2; D: NA; V: TRBV7-2; size: NA; DNA: TGTGCCAGCAGCTCATTTGGGCAGGGGTGGCAAGGCTACACCTTC; CDR3: CASSSFGQGWQGYTF
J: TRBJ2-2; D: NA; V: TRBV7-3; size: NA; DNA: TGTGCCAGCAGCCCGACAGGAGTGAACACCGGGGAGCTGTTTTTT; CDR3: CASSPTGVNTGELFF
J: TRBJ1-2; D: NA; V: TRBV24-1; size: NA; DNA: TGTGCCACCAGTGATGATACTGATGGCTACACCTTC; CDR3: CATSDDTDGYTF
J: TRBJ2-2; D: NA; V: TRBV19; size: NA; DNA: TGTGCCAGTAGTATACCCCACGGTGACACCGGGGAGCTGTTTTTT; CDR3: CASSIPHGDTGELFF
J: TRBJ2-7; D: TRBD2; V: TRBV6-2/TRBV6-3; size: NA; DNA: TGTGCCAGCAGTTCCACGGGACTAGCCTACGAGCAGTACTTC; CDR3: CASSSTGLAYEQYF
J: TRBJ1-1; D: NA; V: TRBV7-6; size: NA; DNA: TGTGCCAGCAAGCAGAACACTGAAGCTTTCTTT; CDR3: CASKQNTEAFF
J: TRBJ1-1; D: NA; V: TRBV7-9; size: NA; DNA: TGTGCCAGCAGCAGTAGACAGAACACTGAAGCTTTCTTT; CDR3: CASSSRQNTEAFF
J: TRBJ2-7; D: NA; V: TRBV11-3; size: NA; DNA: TGTGCCAGCAGCTTGGCCTTCTCCTACGAGCAGTACTTC; CDR3: CASSLAFSYEQYF
J: TRBJ2-5; D: TRBD2; V: TRBV7-2; size: once; DNA: TGTGCCAGCAGCTGGAGCGGGAGCTTTGGAGAGACCCAGTACTTC; CDR3: CASSWSGSFGETQYF